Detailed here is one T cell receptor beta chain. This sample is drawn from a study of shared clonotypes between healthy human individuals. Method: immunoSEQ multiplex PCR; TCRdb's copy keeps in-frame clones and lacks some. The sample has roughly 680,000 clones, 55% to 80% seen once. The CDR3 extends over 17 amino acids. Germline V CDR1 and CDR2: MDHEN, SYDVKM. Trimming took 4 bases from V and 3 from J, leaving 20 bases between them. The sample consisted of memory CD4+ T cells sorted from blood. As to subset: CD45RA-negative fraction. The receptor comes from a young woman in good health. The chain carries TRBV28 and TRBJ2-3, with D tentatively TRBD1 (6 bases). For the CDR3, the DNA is TGTGCCAGCAGTTCCAACCAGGGGACCCTCCTAACAGATACGCAGTATTTT. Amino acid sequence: CASSSNQGTLLTDTQYF.